These T cell receptor beta chains were read from a single sample in a study of shared clonotypes between healthy human individuals. Data came from immunoSEQ multiplex PCR; TCRdb stores just in-frame clones and leaves some out. The table shows approximately 2.3 million clones, with more than 85% occurring only once. Sequences were obtained from naive CD4+ T cells from PBMCs. The source is a man aged 18 to 35 in good health. Some clones in this sample may be carry-over from other donors' samples. Each CDR3 is given with its conserved first and last residue. The order of the fields is V gene, D gene, J gene, clone size, CDR3 DNA, CDR3 protein. The D gene is left open where the match is weak. Size is omitted from some rows. Given values are once, few, many or a class for expanded clones.

v_call: TRBV19; d_call: TRBD1; j_call: TRBJ1-1; clone_size: -; cdr3_nt: TGTGCCAGTAAATACGGGGACAGGGTCACTGAAGCTTTCTTT; cdr3_aa: CASKYGDRVTEAFF
v_call: TRBV7-2; d_call: TRBD1; j_call: TRBJ1-1; clone_size: -; cdr3_nt: TGTGCCAGCAGCCTCGCAACAGGGGGCGAAACTGAAGCTTTCTTT; cdr3_aa: CASSLATGGETEAFF
v_call: TRBV11-2; d_call: TRBD2; j_call: TRBJ2-1; clone_size: -; cdr3_nt: TGTGCCAGCAGCTCCGGGACTAGCGGGAGTTACCCCTACAATGAGCAGTTCTTC; cdr3_aa: CASSSGTSGSYPYNEQFF
v_call: TRBV6-4; d_call: -; j_call: TRBJ2-3; clone_size: once; cdr3_nt: TGTGCCAGCAGTGACTCGGGGGATACAGATACGCAGTATTTT; cdr3_aa: CASSDSGDTDTQYF
v_call: TRBV6-1; d_call: -; j_call: TRBJ1-4; clone_size: -; cdr3_nt: TGTGCCAGCAGTTTCAGGGTCCCTAATGAAAAACTGTTTTTT; cdr3_aa: CASSFRVPNEKLFF
v_call: TRBV7-2; d_call: -; j_call: TRBJ1-2; clone_size: once; cdr3_nt: TGTGCCAGCAGCTTAGGTCTGGAGGGCTATGGCTACACCTTC; cdr3_aa: CASSLGLEGYGYTF
v_call: TRBV18; d_call: TRBD1; j_call: TRBJ1-1; clone_size: -; cdr3_nt: TGTGCCAGCTCACGGCAAATGCAGGGGGCAAGGGGAAACACTGAAGCTTTCTTT; cdr3_aa: CASSRQMQGARGNTEAFF
v_call: TRBV6-1; d_call: -; j_call: TRBJ1-4; clone_size: -; cdr3_nt: TGTGCCAGCATAGACAGGTCGACGAATGAAAAACTGTTTTTT; cdr3_aa: CASIDRSTNEKLFF
v_call: TRBV11-2; d_call: -; j_call: TRBJ2-3; clone_size: -; cdr3_nt: TGTGCCAGCAGCCCTACACGTAGCACAGATACGCAGTATTTT; cdr3_aa: CASSPTRSTDTQYF
v_call: TRBV7-2; d_call: -; j_call: TRBJ2-2; clone_size: -; cdr3_nt: TGTGCCAGCAGCTTAGTCGGCGGCGGGGAGCTGTTTTTT; cdr3_aa: CASSLVGGGELFF
v_call: TRBV27; d_call: -; j_call: TRBJ1-5; clone_size: -; cdr3_nt: TGTGCCAGCAGTTTCTCCTTGGGGGGGAATCAGCCCCAGCATTTT; cdr3_aa: CASSFSLGGNQPQHF
v_call: TRBV2; d_call: -; j_call: TRBJ2-7; clone_size: -; cdr3_nt: TGTGCCAGCAGTGAAGCTGATGGCGAGCAGTACTTC; cdr3_aa: CASSEADGEQYF
v_call: TRBV28; d_call: -; j_call: TRBJ1-4; clone_size: once; cdr3_nt: TGTGCCAGCACCTCGGGTGGGGAGTTGGGTGAAAAACTGTTTTTT; cdr3_aa: CASTSGGELGEKLFF
v_call: TRBV28; d_call: TRBD2; j_call: TRBJ2-2; clone_size: -; cdr3_nt: TGTGCCAGCAGTTTAATAGATCTGGCGGGAGTCGGGGAGCTGTTTTTT; cdr3_aa: CASSLIDLAGVGELFF
v_call: TRBV11-2; d_call: -; j_call: TRBJ2-5; clone_size: -; cdr3_nt: TGTGCCAGCAGCTCGCTAGCAGGGGCAGGAGAGACCCAGTACTTC; cdr3_aa: CASSSLAGAGETQYF
v_call: TRBV27; d_call: -; j_call: TRBJ2-7; clone_size: -; cdr3_nt: TGTGCCAGCAGTATGCAGGTTAGAGAAGAGTACTTC; cdr3_aa: CASSMQVREEYF
v_call: TRBV5-4; d_call: -; j_call: TRBJ1-4; clone_size: -; cdr3_nt: TGTGCCAGCAGCCCGTCTACGGGCTGGGAAAAACTGTTTTTT; cdr3_aa: CASSPSTGWEKLFF
v_call: TRBV6-1; d_call: -; j_call: TRBJ2-4; clone_size: -; cdr3_nt: TGTGCCAGCAGTGAAGGGGGTTTTTGGGAAATCAAAAACATTCAGTACTTC; cdr3_aa: CASSEGGFWEIKNIQYF
v_call: TRBV6-1; d_call: TRBD2; j_call: TRBJ2-3; clone_size: -; cdr3_nt: TGTGCCAGCAGTGAAGGGACTAGCGGGAGGTCCTGGGATACGCAGTATTTT; cdr3_aa: CASSEGTSGRSWDTQYF
v_call: TRBV7-9; d_call: -; j_call: TRBJ2-5; clone_size: -; cdr3_nt: TGTGCCAGCAGTAATACCAGGACTCCAGAGACCCAGTACTTC; cdr3_aa: CASSNTRTPETQYF
v_call: TRBV28; d_call: TRBD2; j_call: TRBJ2-7; clone_size: -; cdr3_nt: TGTGCCAGCAGCTTGCCGGGGACTAGCGTTTCCTACGAGCAGTACTTC; cdr3_aa: CASSLPGTSVSYEQYF
v_call: TRBV19; d_call: -; j_call: TRBJ1-2; clone_size: -; cdr3_nt: TGTGCCAGTAGTATTCTCGGGGGTCCGGAGGCCTATGGCTACACCTTC; cdr3_aa: CASSILGGPEAYGYTF
v_call: TRBV7-2; d_call: -; j_call: TRBJ2-7; clone_size: -; cdr3_nt: TGTGCCAGCAGCTCTCGGGTGGGCGAGCAGTACTTC; cdr3_aa: CASSSRVGEQYF
v_call: TRBV9; d_call: -; j_call: TRBJ1-2; clone_size: -; cdr3_nt: TGTGCCAGCAGCGCCCAGAGGAGTGCGCCGAACTATGGCTACACCTTC; cdr3_aa: CASSAQRSAPNYGYTF
v_call: TRBV18; d_call: -; j_call: TRBJ2-7; clone_size: -; cdr3_nt: TGTGCCAGCTCACCACCTTCCCCTCCGAACGAGCAGTACTTC; cdr3_aa: CASSPPSPPNEQYF
v_call: TRBV9; d_call: TRBD1; j_call: TRBJ1-3; clone_size: -; cdr3_nt: TGTGCCAGCAGCGGCCTGAACAGGGGGGCTGGAAACACCATATATTTT; cdr3_aa: CASSGLNRGAGNTIYF
v_call: TRBV5-1; d_call: TRBD2; j_call: TRBJ2-7; clone_size: -; cdr3_nt: TGCGCCAGCAGCCTAGGACTAGCGGGATCGGTCGAGCAGTACTTC; cdr3_aa: CASSLGLAGSVEQYF
v_call: TRBV7-2; d_call: -; j_call: TRBJ2-1; clone_size: -; cdr3_nt: TGTGCCAGCAGCTTACTAATAGGACGCCTGCATGAGCAGTTCTTC; cdr3_aa: CASSLLIGRLHEQFF
v_call: TRBV4-1; d_call: -; j_call: TRBJ1-3; clone_size: -; cdr3_nt: TGCGCCAGCAGCCAACCGACAGACTTTTGGGGGGCTAACGGAAACACCATATATTTT; cdr3_aa: CASSQPTDFWGANGNTIYF
v_call: TRBV25-1; d_call: -; j_call: TRBJ2-5; clone_size: -; cdr3_nt: TGTGCCAGCAGTGAACCTACGGGGCCCGGAGAGACCCAGTACTTC; cdr3_aa: CASSEPTGPGETQYF
v_call: TRBV28; d_call: TRBD1; j_call: TRBJ2-5; clone_size: -; cdr3_nt: TGTGCCAGCTCAGGGGGAAACCAAGAGACCCAGTACTTC; cdr3_aa: CASSGGNQETQYF
v_call: TRBV2; d_call: TRBD2; j_call: TRBJ2-1; clone_size: -; cdr3_nt: TGTGCCAGCAGGGGCCCGGGGCTAGCGGGAGTGAATGAGCAGTTCTTC; cdr3_aa: CASRGPGLAGVNEQFF
v_call: TRBV5-6; d_call: -; j_call: TRBJ2-3; clone_size: once; cdr3_nt: TGTGCCAGCAGCCCCTCGCGTGTAAATACGCAGTATTTT; cdr3_aa: CASSPSRVNTQYF
v_call: TRBV28; d_call: TRBD2; j_call: TRBJ2-7; clone_size: -; cdr3_nt: TGTGCCAGCAGTTCCCCTTCAGCGGGAGGAGGTACTCCCTACGAGCAGTACTTC; cdr3_aa: CASSSPSAGGGTPYEQYF
v_call: TRBV5-1; d_call: TRBD2; j_call: TRBJ2-3; clone_size: -; cdr3_nt: TGCGCCAGCAGCAAGATTCCTAGCGGGATGGGCACAGATACGCAGTATTTT; cdr3_aa: CASSKIPSGMGTDTQYF
v_call: TRBV7-2; d_call: -; j_call: TRBJ2-3; clone_size: -; cdr3_nt: TGTGCCAGCAGCCCGGCTGGCACAGATACGCAGTATTTT; cdr3_aa: CASSPAGTDTQYF
v_call: TRBV6-6; d_call: TRBD2; j_call: TRBJ2-7; clone_size: -; cdr3_nt: TGTGCGGCGAAGCGGGAGTACGGCGAGCAGTACTTC; cdr3_aa: CAAKREYGEQYF
v_call: TRBV5-1; d_call: -; j_call: TRBJ2-7; clone_size: -; cdr3_nt: TGCGCCAGCAGCTTAGGTTGGGGCCACGAGCAGTACTTC; cdr3_aa: CASSLGWGHEQYF
v_call: TRBV19; d_call: TRBD1; j_call: TRBJ1-2; clone_size: -; cdr3_nt: TGTGCCAGTAGTTCCCAAGGACAGGAGACTAACTATGGCTACACCTTC; cdr3_aa: CASSSQGQETNYGYTF
v_call: TRBV15; d_call: TRBD2; j_call: TRBJ2-1; clone_size: -; cdr3_nt: TGTGCCACCAGCCCCCGGATAGCGGGAGCTAATGAGCAGTTCTTC; cdr3_aa: CATSPRIAGANEQFF
v_call: TRBV5-4; d_call: TRBD2; j_call: TRBJ2-2; clone_size: -; cdr3_nt: TGTGCCAGCAGCTTGGGTGGGACTAGCCCAAACACCGGGGAGCTGTTTTTT; cdr3_aa: CASSLGGTSPNTGELFF
v_call: TRBV11-2; d_call: -; j_call: TRBJ2-7; clone_size: -; cdr3_nt: TGTGCCAGCAGCTCCGCGGGTCGGGGGCCTTACGAGCAGTACTTC; cdr3_aa: CASSSAGRGPYEQYF
v_call: TRBV6-5; d_call: -; j_call: TRBJ1-1; clone_size: -; cdr3_nt: TGTGCCAGCAGGTTGTTCAGGGACACTGAAGCTTTCTTT; cdr3_aa: CASRLFRDTEAFF
v_call: TRBV5-1; d_call: -; j_call: TRBJ1-5; clone_size: few; cdr3_nt: TGCGCCAGCAGCTTGGCCCCAGGGGGCAATCAGCCCCAGCATTTT; cdr3_aa: CASSLAPGGNQPQHF
v_call: TRBV30; d_call: -; j_call: TRBJ1-2; clone_size: -; cdr3_nt: TGTGCCTGGAGTACGATACAGGCTAACTATGGCTACACCTTC; cdr3_aa: CAWSTIQANYGYTF
v_call: TRBV11-3; d_call: -; j_call: TRBJ2-1; clone_size: -; cdr3_nt: TGTGCCAGCAGCTTCAGCGGGACACCCTACAATGAGCAGTTCTTC; cdr3_aa: CASSFSGTPYNEQFF
v_call: TRBV6-1; d_call: -; j_call: TRBJ2-5; clone_size: -; cdr3_nt: TGTGCCAGCAGTGAAGTGCCGGGGCCCCAAGAGACCCAGTACTTC; cdr3_aa: CASSEVPGPQETQYF
v_call: TRBV6-5; d_call: -; j_call: TRBJ2-7; clone_size: -; cdr3_nt: TGTGCCAGCAGTCGCCTTTACAGGGAGGGCGAGCAGTACTTC; cdr3_aa: CASSRLYREGEQYF
v_call: TRBV7-8; d_call: TRBD1; j_call: TRBJ1-1; clone_size: -; cdr3_nt: TGTGCCAGCAGCTTATCAGGGGGGATTTACACTGAAGCTTTCTTT; cdr3_aa: CASSLSGGIYTEAFF
v_call: TRBV5-1; d_call: -; j_call: TRBJ1-1; clone_size: -; cdr3_nt: TGCGCCAGCAGCTTGGTTGCCAACGGCCCTGAGCGGGCTTTCTTT; cdr3_aa: CASSLVANGPERAFF
v_call: TRBV18; d_call: -; j_call: TRBJ2-7; clone_size: -; cdr3_nt: TGTGCCAGCTCCGGTGGGGGAGAAAACGCCTACGAGCAGTACTTC; cdr3_aa: CASSGGGENAYEQYF
v_call: TRBV5-1; d_call: -; j_call: TRBJ2-7; clone_size: -; cdr3_nt: TGCGCCAGCAGCCCCGACAGAACTTCGCGCTACGAGCAGTACTTC; cdr3_aa: CASSPDRTSRYEQYF
v_call: TRBV5-1; d_call: TRBD1; j_call: TRBJ1-5; clone_size: -; cdr3_nt: TGCGCCAGCAGCCCCGGGACAGGGGAACAGCCCCAGCATTTT; cdr3_aa: CASSPGTGEQPQHF
v_call: TRBV18; d_call: -; j_call: TRBJ2-1; clone_size: -; cdr3_nt: TGTGCCAGCTCCGGCCTTGGTTGGGGGCAGTTCTTC; cdr3_aa: CASSGLGWGQFF